This T cell receptor (beta chain) was sequenced in a study of breast tumors, draining lymph nodes, adjacent tissues. This clonotype was found many times. Its specificity is not known. Samples came from axillary lymph nodes draining the breast cancer. This CDR3 has 13 residues. TCRdb itself ran the multiplex PCR reads through MiXCR, one entry per CDR3 protein. The data contain 120,000 to 150,000 distinct CDR3 sequences, about 31% of them singletons. General study results and limits: Data fit most tumor T cells coming from lymph node, expanding in tumor.

The chain joins TRBV3-2 to TRBJ2-7; TRBD2 reflects the table's D call only, with no check against the DNA. TRBV3-2 corresponds to a pseudogene. The TCR comes from a female donor with breast cancer. Some clones in this sample may be carry-over from other donors' samples. Input material: axillary lymph node tissue. CDR3 DNA sequence: TGTGCCAGCAGCCTACTAGCGGGGGGCGAGCAGTACGTC. Amino acids: CASSLLAGGEQYV.